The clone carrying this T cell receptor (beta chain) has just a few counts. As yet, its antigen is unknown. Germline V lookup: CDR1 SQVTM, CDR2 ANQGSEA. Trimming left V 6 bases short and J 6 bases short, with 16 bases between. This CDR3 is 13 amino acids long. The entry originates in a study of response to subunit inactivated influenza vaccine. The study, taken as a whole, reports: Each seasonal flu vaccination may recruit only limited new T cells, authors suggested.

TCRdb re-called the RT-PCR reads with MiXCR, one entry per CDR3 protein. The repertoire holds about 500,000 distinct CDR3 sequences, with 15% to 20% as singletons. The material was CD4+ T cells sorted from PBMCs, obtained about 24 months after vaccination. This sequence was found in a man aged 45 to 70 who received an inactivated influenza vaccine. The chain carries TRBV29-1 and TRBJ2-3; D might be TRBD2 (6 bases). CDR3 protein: CSVTGTGGDTQYF. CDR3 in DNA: TGCAGCGTCACCGGTACTGGGGGGGATACGCAGTATTTT.